The 28 T cell receptor beta chains presented below share a single source sample, sequenced in a study of beta chain features in type 1 diabetes. General study findings and limits: Shortening of TCRB CDR3s, moderate but significant, appeared in all four CD4+ subsets of Type 1 diabetes patients.

These TCRs are of unknown antigen specificity. Expressed TCRB transcripts were sequenced after all isolated RNA was converted to cDNA. Generated by immunoSEQ multiplex PCR, the TCRdb table keeps only in-frame clones and is missing some. Altogether about 260,000 clones are present, 24% being singletons, with the ten largest covering approximately 0.011%. What was sequenced was naive CD4+ T cells from blood. The receptors were sampled from a young woman with type 1 diabetes.

This clone was counted a few times. The chain joins TRBV7-2 to TRBJ2-7; unclear D gene. Per the germline V gene, CDR1 is SGHTA and CDR2 is FQGNSA. Deletions cut 2 bases from V and 0 bases from J, with 14 bases between. There are 16 residues in the CDR3. CDR3 coding DNA: TGTGCCAGCAGCTTATCTCTGGCAGCGAGCTCCTACGAGCAGTACTTC. This sequence encodes CASSLSLAASSYEQYF.

The chain carries TRBV11-2 and TRBJ2-1; 11 bases align to TRBD2. This CDR3 contains 16 residues. J gave up 0 bases and V 8 bases, and 6 bases lay outside the gene matches. Looked up from germline, CDR1 is SGHAT and CDR2 is FQNNGV. The CDR3 sequence: CASGTSGASSYNEQFF. The CDR3 DNA is TGTGCCAGCGGGACTAGCGGAGCCAGCTCCTACAATGAGCAGTTCTTC.

The CDR3, as DNA: TGTGCCAGCAGTCACTGGGACAGCGGCGCGAACACTGAAGCTTTCTTT. Translation gives CASSHWDSGANTEAFF. The gene calls are TRBV27 and TRBJ1-1, with TRBD1 identical over 7 bases. The trim removed 5 bases at V and 1 base at J, leaving 10 bases unmatched. This CDR3 is built from 16 residues. CDR1 is MNHEY and CDR2 is SMNVEV in the germline V gene (reference sequence).

This clone occurred a few times. The gene calls are TRBV4-1 and TRBJ1-5, with TRBD1 identical over 7 bases. The trim removed 4 bases at V and 2 bases at J, leaving 8 bases unmatched. The CDR3 length is 16 residues. Germline V gene sequence: CDR1 MGHRA, CDR2 YSYEKL. DNA of the CDR3: TGCGCCAGCAGCCGATTCGGGACAGTCCGCAATCAGCCCCAGCATTTT. It codes for CASSRFGTVRNQPQHF.

This clone was counted between two and nine times. This rearrangement joins TRBV7-3 to TRBJ2-3, with D possibly being TRBD1 (6 bases). The CDR3 runs 12 residues. Germline CDR1 SGHTA, CDR2 FQGTGA. V was clipped by 5 bases and J by 5 bases, with 8 bases between them. CDR3 nucleotide sequence: TGTGCCAGCAGCCGAGGGGGAGATACGCAGTATTTT. Protein product: CASSRGGDTQYF.

This clone was found a few times. The V and J genes are TRBV25-1 and TRBJ2-3; 8 bases align to TRBD1. J was trimmed by 5 bases and V by 4 bases; bases with no gene match: 5. CDR1 MGHDK and CDR2 SYGVNS come from the germline V gene. CDR3 length: 14 residues. As DNA, the CDR3 is TGTGCCAGCAGTGTGACAGGGGTAATAGATACGCAGTATTTT. This gives the protein CASSVTGVIDTQYF.

The chain has TRBV30 and TRBJ2-5; D uncertain. The CDR3 spans 12 residues. Germline CDR1 and CDR2: GTSNPN and SVGIG (reference sequence). V gave up 2 bases and J gave up 4 bases, with 8 bases separating them. The CDR3 DNA reads TGTGCCTGGAGTCTAGTGGGAGAGACCCAGTACTTC. It codes for CAWSLVGETQYF.

The chain links TRBV29-1 to TRBJ1-5, with D perhaps TRBD1 (6 bases). The CDR3 is made up of 12 amino acids. Per germline, CDR1 SQVTM and CDR2 ANQGSEA. Between the trimmed V and J ends, which lost 2 bases and 7 bases, there was a span of 9 bases. The CDR3 DNA is TGCAGCGTTGAAATACAGGGACAGCCCCAGCATTTT. Translation gives CSVEIQGQPQHF.

V gene TRBV7-6 combines with J gene TRBJ2-1; 10 bases line up with TRBD2. This CDR3 region has 15 residues. Germline V gives CDR1 SGHVS, CDR2 FNYEAQ. After removal of 2 bases from V and 8 bases from J, the junction contained 6 bases not matched to a gene. The chain's CDR3 is CASSLPSGSQYEQFF. Written as DNA, the CDR3 is TGTGCCAGCAGCTTACCTAGCGGGAGCCAGTATGAGCAGTTCTTC.

This clone was seen a few times. V gene TRBV5-4 combines with J gene TRBJ2-5; tentative D call: TRBD2 (6 bases). Germline V CDR1 and CDR2: SGHNT, YYREEE (reference sequence). V was trimmed by 0 bases and J by 2 bases, leaving 8 bases between them. The CDR3 is made up of 14 amino acids. The CDR3: CASSLGDLQETQYF. DNA of the CDR3: TGTGCCAGCAGCTTGGGGGACTTACAAGAGACCCAGTACTTC. Supplemented by reference TRBV5-4 and TRBJ2-5, the full variable domain reads ETGVTQSPTHLIKTRGQQVTLRCSSQSGHNTVSWYQQALGQGPQFIFQYYREEENGRGNFPPRFSGLQFPNYSSELNVNALELDDSALYLCASSLGDLQETQYFGPGTRLLVL.

The V call is TRBV6-1, the J call TRBJ2-1, with D possibly matching TRBD2 (6 bases). Germline V gives CDR1 MNHNS, CDR2 SASEGT. CDR3 length equals 12 residues. V lost 7 bases, J lost 10 bases, and 14 bases lay in between. CDR3 DNA sequence: TGTGCCAGCATCTCTGCGGGGTTCGAGCAGTTCTTC. This translates into CASISAGFEQFF.

The chain couples TRBV20-1 to TRBJ2-5; D is perhaps TRBD1 (5 bases). The CDR3 is 11 amino acids. Trimming removed 6 bases from V and 4 bases from J, with 9 bases in between. CDR1 and CDR2 (germline): DFQATT, SNEGSKA (reference sequence). The CDR3 DNA reads as TGCAGTGCCGGAAGGGGAGAGACCCAGTACTTC. As protein: CSAGRGETQYF.

This chain connects TRBV9 to TRBJ2-1, with 7 nucleotides matching TRBD1. Germline V gene sequence: CDR1 SGDLS, CDR2 YYNGEE. The CDR3 contains 15 residues. The junction had 3 bases not matched to a gene; V was cut back by 3 bases and J by 0 bases. The CDR3 loop reads CASSAQGDSYNEQFF. CDR3 bases: TGTGCCAGCAGCGCGCAGGGGGACTCCTACAATGAGCAGTTCTTC.

With respect to this clone: Other DNA sequences in the same sample also yield this CDR3. The chain has TRBV29-1 and TRBJ2-5; D gene uncertain. Germline assignment: CDR1 SQVTM and CDR2 ANQGSEA. V was pared by 5 bases and J by 2 bases, with 9 bases between. This CDR3 is built from 12 residues. CDR3 coding DNA: TGCAGCGTTACCCCAGGTCAAGAGACCCAGTACTTC. It codes for CSVTPGQETQYF.

The sample holds a few counts of this clone. The chain recombines TRBV29-1 with TRBJ2-7; D is possibly TRBD1 (6 bases). The CDR3 extends over 13 amino acids. Trimming shortened V by 6 bases and J by 4 bases, and 16 bases separated the two germline ends. Germline CDR1 SQVTM, CDR2 ANQGSEA. The CDR3 here is CSVGSAQGYEQYF. CDR3 coding DNA: TGCAGCGTAGGGTCCGCCCAGGGGTACGAGCAGTACTTC.

The sample holds a few counts of this clone. The rearrangement joins TRBV4-1 to TRBJ1-1; D remains ambiguous. The V end lost 2 bases, the J end lost 11 bases, and 15 bases lay between the germline ends. Per the germline V gene, CDR1 is MGHRA and CDR2 is YSYEKL. This CDR3 is built from 13 residues. CDR3 sequence: CASSQPGAYWAFF. The CDR3 DNA reads as TGCGCCAGCAGCCAACCGGGAGCTTATTGGGCTTTCTTT.

The J gene is TRBJ1-1, the V gene TRBV2, with D possibly being TRBD1 (5 bases). This CDR3 region has 15 residues. Germline V CDR1 and CDR2: SNHLY, FYNNEI. V lost 3 bases and J 4 bases, leaving 15 bases between the germline ends. The CDR3 region is CASSDKRGKGTEAFF. In DNA, the CDR3 is TGTGCCAGCAGTGATAAGCGGGGGAAAGGCACTGAAGCTTTCTTT.

The rearrangement links TRBV4-2 to TRBJ2-1, with a weak D call TRBD2 (5 bases). Germline values: CDR1 LGHNA, CDR2 YNFKEQ. V lost 4 bases, J lost 4 bases, and 14 bases lay in between. The CDR3 length is 15 residues. CDR3: CASSRSLGEYNEQFF. The CDR3 DNA reads as TGTGCCAGCAGCCGGTCCCTCGGGGAATACAATGAGCAGTTCTTC.

Remarks on this clone: Other DNA sequences in this sample translate to the same CDR3. The chain uses TRBV6-1 and TRBJ1-5; no definite D call. The germline V and J ends were trimmed by 2 bases and 2 bases, with 7 bases remaining between them. The CDR3 consists of 14 residues. Germline V lookup: CDR1 MNHNS, CDR2 SASEGT. The chain's CDR3 is CASSESGGNQPQHF. CDR3 DNA: TGTGCCAGCAGTGAAAGCGGGGGCAATCAGCCCCAGCATTTT.

This clone was detected only a few times. The gene calls are TRBV5-1 and TRBJ2-5; D ambiguous. The V gene's germline CDR1 is SGHRS and CDR2 YFSETQ. This CDR3 contains 15 residues. Trimming removed 4 bases at V and 3 bases at J, with 16 bases between. The CDR3 loop reads CASSPTKAGKETQYF. The CDR3, as DNA: TGCGCCAGCAGCCCCACCAAGGCAGGCAAAGAGACCCAGTACTTC.

This clone was seen more than once but under ten times. The chain uses TRBV6-6 and TRBJ2-1, with 7 nucleotides matching TRBD2. Per the germline V gene, CDR1 is MNHNY and CDR2 is SVGAGI (reference sequence). V shed 0 bases and J 5 bases; nucleotides not matched to a gene: 7. There are 16 residues in the CDR3. The CDR3 sequence: CASSYSGGRGDNEQFF. The CDR3 nucleotides are TGTGCCAGCAGTTACTCGGGCGGGAGAGGCGACAATGAGCAGTTCTTC.

This clone was seen only a few times. The chain employs TRBV18 and TRBJ2-1, with a weak D call TRBD1 (5 bases). Trimming stripped 1 base from V and 8 bases from J, with 15 bases between. Germline CDR1 reads KGHSH; CDR2 reads LQKENI. The CDR3 covers 15 residues. The CDR3 coding sequence is TGTGCCAGCTCACCACAGATAGGGGCCAGGGATGAGCAGTTCTTC. This translates into CASSPQIGARDEQFF.

This clone was found a few times. The chain couples TRBV4-2 to TRBJ2-7; D call uncertain. Trimming stripped 0 bases from V and 5 bases from J, with 11 bases between. CDR1 and CDR2 from the germline V gene are LGHNA and YNFKEQ. The CDR3 is 14 amino acids. CDR3 loop: CASSQDSYLNEQYF. CDR3 coding DNA: TGTGCCAGCAGCCAAGATTCCTACCTAAACGAGCAGTACTTC.

The chain recombines TRBV7-9 with TRBJ2-7, with TRBD1 matching 11 bases. Germline CDR1 SEHNR, CDR2 FQNEAQ (reference sequence). This CDR3 contains 14 residues. Trimming took 3 bases from V and 6 from J; bases not matched to a gene: 4. The DNA for the CDR3 is TGTGCCAGCAGCTTCTCCGGGACAGGGGGCGAGCAGTACTTC. Amino acids: CASSFSGTGGEQYF.

In this sample, this clone turned up a few times. DNA of the CDR3: TGCAGCGTTCGGGGGGCCAGTAGCAATCAGCCCCAGCATTTT. It yields the protein CSVRGASSNQPQHF. The chain recombines TRBV29-1 with TRBJ1-5; a weak D match, TRBD1 (6 bases). The length of the CDR3 is 14 residues. V lost 5 bases, J lost 0 bases, and 11 bases lay in between. Germline CDR1 is SQVTM and CDR2 is ANQGSEA.

This sequence joins TRBV2 and TRBJ2-7, with 7 positions matching TRBD1. The CDR3 extends over 13 amino acids. Germline V gene lookup returns CDR1 SNHLY and CDR2 FYNNEI. J lost 3 bases, V lost 5 bases, and 4 bases had no gene match. This chain's CDR3 is CASSTDRIYEQYF. The DNA of the CDR3 is TGTGCCAGCAGTACGGACAGGATCTACGAGCAGTACTTC. The variable domain in full, completed from reference TRBV2 and TRBJ2-7, reads EPEVTQTPSHQVTQMGQEVILRCVPISNHLYFYWYRQILGQKVEFLVSFYNNEISEKSEIFDDQFSVERPDGSNFTLKIRSTKLEDSAMYFCASSTDRIYEQYFGPGTRLTVT.

This clone was counted a few times. The chain uses TRBV30 and TRBJ1-5; the match to TRBD1 covers 8 bases. The CDR3 contains 15 residues. V dropped 1 base and J dropped 7; count of bases not matched to a gene: 9. Germline V gene sequence: CDR1 GTSNPN, CDR2 SVGIG (reference sequence). The CDR3 nucleotides are TGTGCCTGGAGTGCCGGGACAGGTCGGATCCAGCCCCAGCATTTT. Translation gives CAWSAGTGRIQPQHF.

The chain uses TRBV2 and TRBJ1-5, with TRBD1 identical over 7 bases. CDR3 length: 15 residues. The J segment lost 6 bases and the V segment lost 2 bases, leaving 7 bases of the junction unmatched. The germline V gene has CDR1 SNHLY and CDR2 FYNNEI. The CDR3, as DNA: TGTGCCAGCAGTGAATATAGGGGGCGCGTTCAGCCCCAGCATTTT. Its translation: CASSEYRGRVQPQHF. Drawing the rest from reference TRBV2 and TRBJ1-5, the complete variable domain is EPEVTQTPSHQVTQMGQEVILRCVPISNHLYFYWYRQILGQKVEFLVSFYNNEISEKSEIFDDQFSVERPDGSNFTLKIRSTKLEDSAMYFCASSEYRGRVQPQHFGDGTRLSIL.